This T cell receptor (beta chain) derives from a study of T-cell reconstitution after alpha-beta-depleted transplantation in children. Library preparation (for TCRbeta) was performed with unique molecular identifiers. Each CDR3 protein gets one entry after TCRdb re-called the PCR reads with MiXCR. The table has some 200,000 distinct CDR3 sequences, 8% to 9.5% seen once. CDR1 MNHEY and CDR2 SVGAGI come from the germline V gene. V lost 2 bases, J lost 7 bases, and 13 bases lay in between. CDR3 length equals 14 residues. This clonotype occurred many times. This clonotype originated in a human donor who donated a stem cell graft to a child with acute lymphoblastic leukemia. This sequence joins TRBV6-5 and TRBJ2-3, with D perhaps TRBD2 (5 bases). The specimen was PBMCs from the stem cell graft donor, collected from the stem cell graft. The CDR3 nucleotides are TGTGCCAGCAGTTACGGAGGAAATACGAATACGCAGTATTTT. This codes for CASSYGGNTNTQYF.